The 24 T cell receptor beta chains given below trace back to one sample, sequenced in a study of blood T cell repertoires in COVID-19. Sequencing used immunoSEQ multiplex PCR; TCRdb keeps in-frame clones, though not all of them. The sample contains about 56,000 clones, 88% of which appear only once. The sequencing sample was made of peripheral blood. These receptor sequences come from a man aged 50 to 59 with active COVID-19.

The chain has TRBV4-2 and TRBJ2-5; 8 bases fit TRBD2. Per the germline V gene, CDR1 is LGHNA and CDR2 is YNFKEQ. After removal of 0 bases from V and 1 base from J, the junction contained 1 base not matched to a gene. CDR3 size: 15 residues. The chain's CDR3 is CASSQDSGTQETQYF. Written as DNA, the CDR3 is TGTGCCAGCAGCCAAGATAGCGGGACCCAAGAGACCCAGTACTTC.

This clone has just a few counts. The DNA of the CDR3 is TGTGCCAGCAGCCAAGAATCCTTCCCGCAGTACTTC. Translating it yields CASSQESFPQYF. V and J are TRBV3-1 (or the pseudogene TRBV3-2) and TRBJ2-7, with no clear D. Trimming left V 0 bases short and J 9 bases short, with 9 bases between. CDR3 length equals 12 residues. The germline gives CDR1 LGHDT, CDR2 YNNKEL (reference sequence).

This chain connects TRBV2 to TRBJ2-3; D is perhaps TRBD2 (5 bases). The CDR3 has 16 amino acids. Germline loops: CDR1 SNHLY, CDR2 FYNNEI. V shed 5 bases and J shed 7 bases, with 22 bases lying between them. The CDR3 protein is CASSILMDSARYTQYF. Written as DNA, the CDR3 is TGTGCCAGCAGTATATTGATGGACTCAGCGAGGTATACGCAGTATTTT.

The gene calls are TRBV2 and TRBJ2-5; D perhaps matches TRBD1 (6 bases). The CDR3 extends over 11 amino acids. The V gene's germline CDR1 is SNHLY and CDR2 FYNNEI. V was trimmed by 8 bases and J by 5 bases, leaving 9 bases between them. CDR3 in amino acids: CASAGEETQYF. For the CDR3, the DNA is TGTGCCAGCGCAGGGGAGGAGACCCAGTACTTC.

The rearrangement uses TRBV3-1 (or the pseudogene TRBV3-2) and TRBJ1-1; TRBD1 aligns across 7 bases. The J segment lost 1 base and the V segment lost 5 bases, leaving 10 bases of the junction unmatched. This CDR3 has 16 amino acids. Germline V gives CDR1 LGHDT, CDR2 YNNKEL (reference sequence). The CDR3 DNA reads TGTGCCAGCAGCGGACTTGGTCACAGGGGGAACACTGAAGCTTTCTTT. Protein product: CASSGLGHRGNTEAFF.

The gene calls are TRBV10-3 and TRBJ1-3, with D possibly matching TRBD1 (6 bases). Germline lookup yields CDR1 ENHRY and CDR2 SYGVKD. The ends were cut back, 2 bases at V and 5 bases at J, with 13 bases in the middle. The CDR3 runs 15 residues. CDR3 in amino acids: CAISEARGVRNTIYF. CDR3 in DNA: TGTGCCATCAGTGAGGCCAGGGGTGTGAGAAACACCATATATTTT.

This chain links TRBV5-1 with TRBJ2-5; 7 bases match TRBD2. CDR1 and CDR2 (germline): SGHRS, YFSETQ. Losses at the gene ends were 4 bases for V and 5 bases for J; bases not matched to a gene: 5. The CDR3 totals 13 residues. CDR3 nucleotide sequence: TGCGCCAGCAGCCCGACTAGCACCGAGACCCAGTACTTC. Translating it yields CASSPTSTETQYF.

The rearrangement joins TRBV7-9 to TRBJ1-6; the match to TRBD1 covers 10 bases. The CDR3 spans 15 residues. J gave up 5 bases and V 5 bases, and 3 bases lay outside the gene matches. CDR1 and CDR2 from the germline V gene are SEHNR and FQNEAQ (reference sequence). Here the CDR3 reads CASSKGQGDNSPLHF. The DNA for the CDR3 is TGTGCCAGCAGCAAAGGACAGGGGGATAATTCACCCCTCCACTTT.

The CDR3 DNA sequence: TGTGCCACCAGCAGATCCCGGACAGGGGCCACAGATACGCAGTATTTT. Translation: CATSRSRTGATDTQYF. This chain uses TRBV15 with TRBJ2-3; 9 bases are shared with TRBD1. From germline, CDR1 is LNHNV and CDR2 YYDKDF (reference sequence). With V trimmed by 2 bases and J by 2 bases, 5 bases remained unmatched. This CDR3 is 16 amino acids long.

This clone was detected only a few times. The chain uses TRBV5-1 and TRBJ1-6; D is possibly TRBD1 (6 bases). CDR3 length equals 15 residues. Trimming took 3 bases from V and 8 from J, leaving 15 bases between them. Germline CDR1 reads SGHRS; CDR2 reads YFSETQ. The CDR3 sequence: CASSSRTATDSPLHF. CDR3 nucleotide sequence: TGCGCCAGCAGCTCCAGGACAGCTACGGATTCACCCCTCCACTTT. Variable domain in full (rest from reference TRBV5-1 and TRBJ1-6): KAGVTQTPRYLIKTRGQQVTLSCSPISGHRSVSWYQQTPGQGLQFLFEYFSETQRNKGNFPGRFSGRQFSNSRSEMNVSTLELGDSALYLCASSSRTATDSPLHFGNGTRLTVT.

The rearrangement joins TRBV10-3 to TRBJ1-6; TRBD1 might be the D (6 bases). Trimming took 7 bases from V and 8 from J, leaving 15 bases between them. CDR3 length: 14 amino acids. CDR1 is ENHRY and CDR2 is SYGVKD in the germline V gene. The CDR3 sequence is CAITSDRFDSPLHF. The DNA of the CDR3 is TGTGCCATCACCTCCGACAGGTTTGATTCACCCCTCCACTTT.

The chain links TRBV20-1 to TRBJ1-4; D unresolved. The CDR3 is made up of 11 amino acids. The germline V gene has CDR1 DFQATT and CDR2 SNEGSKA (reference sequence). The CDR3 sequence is CRGGTNEKLFF. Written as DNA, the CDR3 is TGCAGAGGAGGAACTAATGAAAAACTGTTTTTT.

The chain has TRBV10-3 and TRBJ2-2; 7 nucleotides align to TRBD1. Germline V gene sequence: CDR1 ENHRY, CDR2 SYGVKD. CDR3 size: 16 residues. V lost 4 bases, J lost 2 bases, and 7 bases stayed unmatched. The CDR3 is CAISVNRDSNTGELFF. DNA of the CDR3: TGTGCCATCAGTGTTAACCGGGACAGTAACACCGGGGAGCTGTTTTTT.

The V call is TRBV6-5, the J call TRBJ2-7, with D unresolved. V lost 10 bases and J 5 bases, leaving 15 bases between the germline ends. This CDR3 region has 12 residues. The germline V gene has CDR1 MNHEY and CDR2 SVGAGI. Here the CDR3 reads CATRAPVHEQYF. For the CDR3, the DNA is TGTGCCACAAGAGCTCCTGTCCACGAGCAGTACTTC.

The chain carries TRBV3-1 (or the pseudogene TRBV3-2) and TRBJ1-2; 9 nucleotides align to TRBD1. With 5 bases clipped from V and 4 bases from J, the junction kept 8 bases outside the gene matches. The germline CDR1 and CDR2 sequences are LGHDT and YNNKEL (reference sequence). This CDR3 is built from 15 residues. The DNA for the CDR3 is TGTGCCAGCAGCAACAGGGACAGGGACTTCTATGGCTACACCTTC. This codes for CASSNRDRDFYGYTF.

This chain's CDR3 is CAISDTGWFGETQYF. CDR3 DNA sequence: TGTGCCATCAGTGATACAGGGTGGTTCGGAGAGACCCAGTACTTC. This sequence joins TRBV10-3 and TRBJ2-5; perhaps TRBD1 as D (6 bases). The ends were cut back, 3 bases at V and 4 bases at J, with 15 bases in the middle. Germline CDR1 is ENHRY and CDR2 is SYGVKD. This CDR3 region has 15 residues.

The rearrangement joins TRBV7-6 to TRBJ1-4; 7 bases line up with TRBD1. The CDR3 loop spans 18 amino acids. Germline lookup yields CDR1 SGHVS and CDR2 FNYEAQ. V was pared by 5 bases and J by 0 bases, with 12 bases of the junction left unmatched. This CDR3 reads CASSPTPRQGATNEKLFF. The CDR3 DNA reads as TGTGCCAGCAGCCCGACCCCTAGACAGGGTGCAACTAATGAAAAACTGTTTTTT.

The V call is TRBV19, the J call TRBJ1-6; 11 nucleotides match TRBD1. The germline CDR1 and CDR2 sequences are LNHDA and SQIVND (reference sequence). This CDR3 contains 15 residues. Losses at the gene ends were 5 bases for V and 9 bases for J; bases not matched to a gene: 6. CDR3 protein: CASSSWTGGSSPLHF. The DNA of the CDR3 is TGTGCCAGTAGTTCCTGGACAGGGGGCAGTTCACCCCTCCACTTT.

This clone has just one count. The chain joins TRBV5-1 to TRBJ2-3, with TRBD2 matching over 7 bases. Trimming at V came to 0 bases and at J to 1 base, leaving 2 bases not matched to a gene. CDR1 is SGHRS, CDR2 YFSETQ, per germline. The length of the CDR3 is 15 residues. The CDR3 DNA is TGCGCCAGCAGCTTGGAGCGGGGACGCACAGATACGCAGTATTTT. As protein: CASSLERGRTDTQYF.

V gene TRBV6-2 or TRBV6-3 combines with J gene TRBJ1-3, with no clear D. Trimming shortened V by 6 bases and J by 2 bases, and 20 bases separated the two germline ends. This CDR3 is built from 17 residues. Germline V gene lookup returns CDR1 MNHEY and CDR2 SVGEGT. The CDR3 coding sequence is TGTGCCAGCAGCATATACGGACTCCTTGGCCCTGGAAACACCATATATTTT. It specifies CASSIYGLLGPGNTIYF.

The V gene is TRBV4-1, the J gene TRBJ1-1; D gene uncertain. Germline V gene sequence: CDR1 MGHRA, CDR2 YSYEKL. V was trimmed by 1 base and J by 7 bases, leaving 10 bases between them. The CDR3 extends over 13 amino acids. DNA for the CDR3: TGCGCCAGCAGCCAAGTGGGAGAGAATGAAGCTTTCTTT. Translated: CASSQVGENEAFF.

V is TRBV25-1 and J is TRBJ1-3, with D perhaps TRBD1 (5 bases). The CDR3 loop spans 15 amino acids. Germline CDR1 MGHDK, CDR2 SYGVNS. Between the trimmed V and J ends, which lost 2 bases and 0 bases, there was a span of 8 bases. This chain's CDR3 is CASSETGVSGNTIYF. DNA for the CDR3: TGTGCCAGCAGTGAAACAGGCGTCTCTGGAAACACCATATATTTT.

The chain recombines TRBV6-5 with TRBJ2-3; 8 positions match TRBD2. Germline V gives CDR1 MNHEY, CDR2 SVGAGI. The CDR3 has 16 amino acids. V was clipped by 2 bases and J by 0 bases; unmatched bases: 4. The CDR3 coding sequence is TGTGCCAGCAGTTACGCGGGGGGCGGGAGCACAGATACGCAGTATTTT. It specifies CASSYAGGGSTDTQYF.

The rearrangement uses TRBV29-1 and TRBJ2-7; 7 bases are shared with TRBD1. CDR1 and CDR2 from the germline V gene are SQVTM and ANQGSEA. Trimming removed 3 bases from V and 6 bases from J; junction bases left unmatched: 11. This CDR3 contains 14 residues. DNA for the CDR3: TGCAGCGTTGATTCACAGGGGTTGTCGGGCGAGCAGTACTTC. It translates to CSVDSQGLSGEQYF.